This T cell receptor (beta chain) comes out of a study of spatial heterogeneity in lung cancer. Study-wide context: Where available, sequencing covered follow-up PBMC samples, taken at a median of approximately 23 months after resection. Study results and limitations: Relative to follow-up, resection was when ubiquitous expanded tumor TCRs appeared more in blood.

V dropped 0 bases and J dropped 2 bases, with 8 bases sitting between them. Looked up from germline, CDR1 is SGHRS and CDR2 is YFSETQ. The CDR3 loop spans 14 amino acids. A word on this clonotype: Its antigen is still unknown.

The sample's time point: blood at routine non-recurrence follow-up after resection. TCRs were sequenced from unsorted whole RNA of tumor, nontumor lung or PBMC. TCRdb re-analysed the 5' RACE reads in MiXCR, keeping a single row per CDR3 protein. Of some 120,000 distinct CDR3 sequences listed, approximately 12% are singletons. The V and J genes are TRBV5-1 and TRBJ1-2, with no clear D. The sequence was collected from a male donor with early-stage non-small cell lung cancer. The sample was PBMCs, taken at follow-up. The chain's CDR3 is CASSLDSTNYGYTF. CDR3 coding DNA: TGCGCCAGCAGCTTGGACAGCACGAACTATGGCTACACCTTC.